Detailed here is one TCR beta chain. What it binds is not known. The data stem from a study of cytomegalovirus exposure and HLA in healthy donors. Germline CDR1 and CDR2: KGHSH and LQKENI. V trimming: 3 bases; J trimming: 4 bases; junction bases outside the gene matches: 18. CDR3 size: 19 residues. Whole-study results and caveats: Cytomegalovirus-associated TCR beta chains were listed, numbering over 150.

The primer mix had 60 Vbeta and 13 Jbeta primers. This table comes from immunoSEQ multiplex PCR, and its TCRdb copy is limited to in-frame clones, with some not included. The sample consists of about 180,000 clones, about 82% of them appearing once. The source of this sequence is a woman in her 30s in good health and CMV-seronegative. The chain uses TRBV18 and TRBJ2-5, with 9 nucleotides matching TRBD1. The material sequenced was PBMCs. The CDR3 DNA sequence: TGTGCCAGCTCACCCTTCCTCCGGGACAGGGTGGGGAACCGAGAGACCCAGTACTTC. As protein: CASSPFLRDRVGNRETQYF.